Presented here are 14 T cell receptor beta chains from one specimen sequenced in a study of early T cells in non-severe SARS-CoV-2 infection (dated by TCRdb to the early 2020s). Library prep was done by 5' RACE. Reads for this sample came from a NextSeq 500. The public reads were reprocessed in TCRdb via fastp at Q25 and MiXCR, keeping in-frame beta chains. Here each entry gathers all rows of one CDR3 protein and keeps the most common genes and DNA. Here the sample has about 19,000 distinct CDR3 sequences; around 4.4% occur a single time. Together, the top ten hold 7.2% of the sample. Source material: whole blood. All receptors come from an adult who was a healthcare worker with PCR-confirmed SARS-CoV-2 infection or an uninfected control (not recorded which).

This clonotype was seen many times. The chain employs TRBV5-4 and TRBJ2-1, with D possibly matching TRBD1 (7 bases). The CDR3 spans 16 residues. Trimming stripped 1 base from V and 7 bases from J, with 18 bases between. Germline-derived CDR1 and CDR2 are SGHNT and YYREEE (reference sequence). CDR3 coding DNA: TGTGCCAGCAGCTTGTTAGCAGGGGGGAATTGGAATGAGCAGTTCTTC. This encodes CASSLLAGGNWNEQFF.

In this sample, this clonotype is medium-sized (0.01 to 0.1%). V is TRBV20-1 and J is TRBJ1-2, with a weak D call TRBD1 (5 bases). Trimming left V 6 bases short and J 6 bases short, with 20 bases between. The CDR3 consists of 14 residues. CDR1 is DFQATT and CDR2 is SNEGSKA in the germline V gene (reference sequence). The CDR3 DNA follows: TGCAGTGCCCAGGGTGGCCTTATGATGGATGGCTACACCTTC. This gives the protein CSAQGGLMMDGYTF.

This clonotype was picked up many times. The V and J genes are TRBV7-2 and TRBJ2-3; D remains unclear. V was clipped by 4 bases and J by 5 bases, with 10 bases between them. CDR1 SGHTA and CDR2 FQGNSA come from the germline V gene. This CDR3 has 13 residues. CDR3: CASSWSSVDTQYF. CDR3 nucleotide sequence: TGTGCCAGCAGCTGGAGTAGTGTAGATACGCAGTATTTT.

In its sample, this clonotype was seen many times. The CDR3 is CASSYPRQGGSPLHF. The CDR3 DNA is TGTGCCAGCAGTTACCCCCGACAGGGAGGCTCACCCCTCCACTTT. The rearrangement joins TRBV12-3 or TRBV12-4 to TRBJ1-6; 7 bases map to TRBD1. This CDR3 comprises 15 residues. Trimming removed 4 bases from V and 10 bases from J; junction bases left unmatched: 10.

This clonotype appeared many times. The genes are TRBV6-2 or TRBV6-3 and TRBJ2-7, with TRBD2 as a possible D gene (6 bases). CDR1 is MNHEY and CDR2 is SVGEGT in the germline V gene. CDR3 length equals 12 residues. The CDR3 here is CVSGDSSYEQYF. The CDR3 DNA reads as TGTGTCTCGGGGGACTCCTCCTACGAGCAGTACTTC.

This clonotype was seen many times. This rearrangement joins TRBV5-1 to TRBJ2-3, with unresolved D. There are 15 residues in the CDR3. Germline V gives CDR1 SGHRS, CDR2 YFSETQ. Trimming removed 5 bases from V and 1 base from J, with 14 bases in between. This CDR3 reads CASSTTPSRTDTQYF. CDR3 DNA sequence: TGCGCCAGCAGTACAACTCCTTCTCGCACAGATACGCAGTATTTT.

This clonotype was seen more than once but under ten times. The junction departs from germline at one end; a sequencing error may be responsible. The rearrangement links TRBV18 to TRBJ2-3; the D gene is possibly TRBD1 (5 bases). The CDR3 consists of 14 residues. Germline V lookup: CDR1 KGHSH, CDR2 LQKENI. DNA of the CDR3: TGTGCCAGCTCACAATCGGACAACACAGATACGCAGTTTTTT. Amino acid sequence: CASSQSDNTDTQFF.

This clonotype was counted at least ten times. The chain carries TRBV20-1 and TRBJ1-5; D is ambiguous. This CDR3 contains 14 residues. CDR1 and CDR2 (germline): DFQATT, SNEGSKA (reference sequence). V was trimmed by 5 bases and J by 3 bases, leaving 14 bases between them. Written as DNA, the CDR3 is TGCAGTGCTTCCACAGATCCTACCAATCAGCCCCAGCATTTT. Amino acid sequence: CSASTDPTNQPQHF.

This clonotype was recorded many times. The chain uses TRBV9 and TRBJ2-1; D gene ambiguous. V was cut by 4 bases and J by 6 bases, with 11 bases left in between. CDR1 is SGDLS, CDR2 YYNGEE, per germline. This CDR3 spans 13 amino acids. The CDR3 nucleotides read TGTGCCAGCAGCCCTGACCCGGGCAATGAGCAGTTCTTC. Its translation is CASSPDPGNEQFF. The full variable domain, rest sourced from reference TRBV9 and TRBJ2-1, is DSGVTQTPKHLITATGQRVTLRCSPRSGDLSVYWYQQSLDQGLQFLIQYYNGEERAKGNILERFSAQQFPDLHSELNLSSLELGDSALYFCASSPDPGNEQFFGPGTRLTVL.

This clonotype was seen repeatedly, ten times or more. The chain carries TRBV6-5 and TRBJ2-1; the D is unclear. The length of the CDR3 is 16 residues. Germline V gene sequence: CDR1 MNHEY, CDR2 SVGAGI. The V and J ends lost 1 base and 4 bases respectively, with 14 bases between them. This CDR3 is CASSYFPTQTYNEQFF. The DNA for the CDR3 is TGTGCCAGCAGTTACTTCCCGACTCAGACATACAATGAGCAGTTCTTC.

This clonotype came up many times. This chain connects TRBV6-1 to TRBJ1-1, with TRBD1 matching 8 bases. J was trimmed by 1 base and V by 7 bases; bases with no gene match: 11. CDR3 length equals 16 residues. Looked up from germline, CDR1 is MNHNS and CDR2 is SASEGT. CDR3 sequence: CASNRAGTGTNTEAFF. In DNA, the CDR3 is TGTGCCAGCAACCGAGCCGGGACAGGAACGAACACTGAAGCTTTCTTT.

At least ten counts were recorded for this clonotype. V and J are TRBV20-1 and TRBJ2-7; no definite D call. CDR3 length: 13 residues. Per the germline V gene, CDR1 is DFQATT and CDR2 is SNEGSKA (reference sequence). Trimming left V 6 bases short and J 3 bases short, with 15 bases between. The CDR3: CSATSLGRYEQYF. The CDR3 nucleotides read TGCAGTGCCACCTCCCTGGGCCGCTACGAGCAGTACTTC.

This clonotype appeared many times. Here the CDR3 reads CASSSNAGSTEAFF. CDR3 sequence (DNA): TGCGCCAGCAGCTCGAACGCAGGGTCCACTGAAGCTTTCTTT. V gene TRBV5-1 combines with J gene TRBJ1-1; tentatively, D is TRBD1 (5 bases). This CDR3 is built from 14 residues. Trimming pared 3 bases from V and 4 bases from J, leaving 13 bases between. Germline V gene lookup returns CDR1 SGHRS and CDR2 YFSETQ.

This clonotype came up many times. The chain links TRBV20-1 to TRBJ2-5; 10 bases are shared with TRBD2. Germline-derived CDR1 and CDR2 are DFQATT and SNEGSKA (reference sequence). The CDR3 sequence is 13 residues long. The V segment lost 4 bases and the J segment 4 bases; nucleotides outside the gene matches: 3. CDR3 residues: CSATSGGAETQYF. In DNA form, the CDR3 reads TGCAGTGCTACCAGCGGGGGGGCAGAGACCCAGTACTTC.